One sample yielded the 6 T cell receptor beta chains listed below, sequenced in a study of T cells in Graves' hyperthyroidism and ophthalmopathy. From RNA transcripts, TCR beta CDR3 regions were amplified. HTBI primers were the set used in a first-round RT-PCR of the TCR CDR3. MiXCR, applied by TCRdb to the multiplex PCR reads, yields one record per CDR3 protein. The sample contains approximately 480,000 distinct CDR3 sequences, less than 25% of which appear only once. Source material: blood. These receptor sequences come from a man aged 18 to 29 with Graves' hyperthyroidism.

This clonotype was seen a few times. The chain is built from TRBV27 and TRBJ2-7; TRBD1 aligns across 8 bases. In germline, CDR1 is MNHEY, CDR2 SMNVEV (reference sequence). V lost 4 bases to trimming and J lost 6 bases; unmatched junction nucleotides: 26. The CDR3 has 20 amino acids. The CDR3 protein is CASSSGRPGQVRLVLAEQYF. Here the CDR3 DNA reads TGTGCCAGCAGTTCCGGGCGGCCGGGACAGGTCAGACTAGTACTCGCCGAGCAGTACTTC.

The chain combines TRBV7-9 with TRBJ2-5; no clear D. The CDR3 is made up of 16 amino acids. Germline V CDR1 and CDR2: SEHNR, FQNEAQ (reference sequence). Trimming pared 4 bases from V and 5 bases from J, leaving 20 bases between. The CDR3 region is CASSSFRTASGETQYF. In nucleotides, the CDR3 is TGTGCCAGCAGCTCCTTCCGAACAGCCAGTGGGGAGACCCAGTACTTC.

This clonotype has a handful of counts. This rearrangement joins TRBV11-2 to TRBJ2-5; 9 bases fit TRBD2. Trimming at V came to 4 bases and at J to 1 base, leaving 13 bases not matched to a gene. Germline values: CDR1 SGHAT, CDR2 FQNNGV. This CDR3 comprises 18 residues. The CDR3: CASSSGPWKRGAQETQYF. CDR3 DNA: TGTGCCAGCAGCTCCGGCCCCTGGAAGCGGGGGGCCCAAGAGACCCAGTACTTC.

This clonotype was detected ten times or more. The V gene is TRBV19, the J gene TRBJ1-1; the match to TRBD1 covers 10 bases. Germline lookup yields CDR1 LNHDA and CDR2 SQIVND (reference sequence). The CDR3 spans 16 residues. With V trimmed by 6 bases and J by 2 bases, 9 bases remained unmatched. CDR3: CASSRPGTGVNTEAFF. The CDR3 DNA sequence: TGTGCCAGTAGCCGTCCCGGGACAGGGGTAAACACTGAAGCTTTCTTT.

This clonotype was recorded at least ten times. This chain links TRBV29-1 with TRBJ1-1, with D unresolved. Germline lookup yields CDR1 SQVTM and CDR2 ANQGSEA. This CDR3 has 13 amino acids. Deletions cut 7 bases from V and 4 bases from J, with 16 bases between. CDR3 sequence: CSAREGGSTEAFF. CDR3 coding DNA: TGCAGCGCCCGGGAGGGAGGGAGCACTGAAGCTTTCTTT.

This clonotype was counted at least ten times. The rearrangement joins TRBV20-1 to TRBJ1-5; tentative D call: TRBD1 (5 bases). This CDR3 has 14 amino acids. Germline CDR1 is DFQATT and CDR2 is SNEGSKA (reference sequence). Trimming took 6 bases from V and 2 from J, leaving 14 bases between them. The CDR3 sequence is CSAWGSRGNQPQHF. The CDR3 DNA follows: TGCAGTGCGTGGGGGAGTAGGGGCAATCAGCCCCAGCATTTT.